This TCR beta chain came from a study of molecular identifiers for immune sequencing clone quantification. Study conclusions and caveats: Under 1% of molecules in naive cells, but over 99% of effector molecules, belonged to clones above 20 RNA copies.

TCRdb independently ran MiXCR on the PCR reads; one entry per CDR3 protein. The sample has 460,000 or so distinct CDR3 sequences, about a fifth seen once. Sorting was used to obtain naive CD8 T cells (CD8+CD4-CCR7+CD45RA+). This clonotype has at least ten counts. Its antigen is unidentified. The germline V gene has CDR1 SQVTM and CDR2 ANQGSEA. CDR3 length: 15 residues. V shed 6 bases and J 2 bases; nucleotides not matched to a gene: 10. The gene calls are TRBV29-1 and TRBJ2-3; 8 nucleotides agree with TRBD2. The TCR originated in a human donor in good health. Some libraries in this study had Jurkat cell RNA spiked in. Source material: naive CD8+ T cells from blood, with Jurkat cell RNA spiked in. The subset is: FACS-sorted CD8+CD4-CCR7+CD45RA+ naive T cells. The DNA of the CDR3 is TGCAGCGTCCCATGGCTAGCGGGCTTCACAGATACGCAGTATTTT. Translated: CSVPWLAGFTDTQYF.